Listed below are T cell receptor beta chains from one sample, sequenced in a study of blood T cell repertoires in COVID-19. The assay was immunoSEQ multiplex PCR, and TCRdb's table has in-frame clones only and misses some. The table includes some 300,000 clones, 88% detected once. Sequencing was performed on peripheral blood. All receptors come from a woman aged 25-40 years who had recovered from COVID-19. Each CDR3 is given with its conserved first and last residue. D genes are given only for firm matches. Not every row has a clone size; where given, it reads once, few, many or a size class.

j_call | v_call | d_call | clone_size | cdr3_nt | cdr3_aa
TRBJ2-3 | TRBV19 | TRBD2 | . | TGTGCCAGTAGTATAAGGCGGGGGGCCACAGATACGCAGTATTTT | CASSIRRGATDTQYF
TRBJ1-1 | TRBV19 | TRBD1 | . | TGTGCCAGTAGCTACAGGGGGCGGAACACTGAAGCTTTCTTT | CASSYRGRNTEAFF
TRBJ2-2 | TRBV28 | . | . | TGTGCCAGCAGCCCCCATCACACCGGGGAGCTGTTTTTT | CASSPHHTGELFF
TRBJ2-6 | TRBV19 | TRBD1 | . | TGTGCCAGTTCCCCCACAGGGGGCGTACACTCTGGGGCCAACGTCCTGACTTTC | CASSPTGGVHSGANVLTF
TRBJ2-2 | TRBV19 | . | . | TGTGCCAGTAGTATCGGGGGACGGTACACCGGGGAGCTGTTTTTT | CASSIGGRYTGELFF
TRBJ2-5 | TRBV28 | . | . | TGTGCCAGCAGTTTATTGGCGACGGGTCAGGGAGGAGAGAAGACCCAGTACTTC | CASSLLATGQGGEKTQYF
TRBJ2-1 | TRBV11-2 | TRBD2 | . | TGTGCCAGCCGACTAGCGGGCAGTAATGAGCAGTTCTTC | CASRLAGSNEQFF
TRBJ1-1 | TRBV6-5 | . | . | TGTGCCAGCAGTCAGGGAGGGAGGGCTGAAGCTTTCTTT | CASSQGGRAEAFF
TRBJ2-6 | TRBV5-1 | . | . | TGCGCCAGCAGAACAACCGGGGCCAACGTCCTGACTTTC | CASRTTGANVLTF
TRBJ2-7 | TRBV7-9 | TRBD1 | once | TGTGCCAGCAGCTTAGGGAGGACAGGGACCTACGAGCAGTACTTC | CASSLGRTGTYEQYF
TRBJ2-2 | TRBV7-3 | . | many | TGTGCCAGCCGGGCTCCCCGGGGCGGGGAGCTGTTTTTT | CASRAPRGGELFF
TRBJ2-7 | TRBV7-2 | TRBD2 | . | TGTGCCAGCAGCTCTACGACTAGCGCTTACGAGCAGTACTTC | CASSSTTSAYEQYF
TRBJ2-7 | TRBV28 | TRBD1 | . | TGTGCCAGCAGTTTAACCCAATTCGCGGACAGGTTCTACGAGCAGTACTTC | CASSLTQFADRFYEQYF
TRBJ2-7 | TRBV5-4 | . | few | TGTGCCAGCAGTCAGGACAACTACGAGCAGTACTTC | CASSQDNYEQYF
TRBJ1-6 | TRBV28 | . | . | TGTGCCAGCAGACGGACCAGGGTGTCCTATAATTCACCCCTCCACTTT | CASRRTRVSYNSPLHF
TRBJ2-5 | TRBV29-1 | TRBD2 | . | TGCAGCGTCGCCGGCGGGGGAGCGGACCAAGAGACCCAGTACTTC | CSVAGGGADQETQYF
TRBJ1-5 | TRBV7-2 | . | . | TGTGCCAGCAGCTTAGTCAGGGGTAGCAATCAGCCCCAGCATTTT | CASSLVRGSNQPQHF
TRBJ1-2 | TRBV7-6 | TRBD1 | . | TGTGCCAGCAGCTCGCACAGGGGAAAGGACTATGGCTACACCTTC | CASSSHRGKDYGYTF
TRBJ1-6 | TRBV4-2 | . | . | TGTGCCAGCAGCCAAGCCGGATTGGGTGCGGCAAATTCACCCCTCCACTTT | CASSQAGLGAANSPLHF
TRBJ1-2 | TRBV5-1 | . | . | TGCGCCAGCAGCTTGGGTCCCAGAAAAGAAGGCTACACCTTC | CASSLGPRKEGYTF